This TCR beta chain was observed in a study of cytomegalovirus exposure and HLA in healthy donors. Study-wide findings and caveats: An Asian-associated ancestry cluster reportedly showed fewer N-insertions than the roughly 600-donor mean in a later analysis.

In the case of this clone: Its matching antigen is unknown.

Trimming took 1 base from V and 1 from J, leaving 11 bases between them. Germline CDR1 reads SEHNR; CDR2 reads FQNEAQ (reference sequence). This CDR3 is built from 16 residues. Amplification used 60 Vbeta primers and 13 Jbeta primers. Assay: immunoSEQ multiplex PCR; the TCRdb copy retains only in-frame clones and omits some. The data show about 140,000 clones, roughly 74% seen once. The origin of this receptor is a man aged 35-49 years in good health and CMV-seronegative. The specimen was PBMCs. The chain joins TRBV7-9 to TRBJ1-5; a possible D gene is TRBD1 (6 bases). The CDR3 region is CASSLEGQGSNQPQHF. DNA of the CDR3: TGTGCCAGCAGCTTAGAGGGTCAGGGGAGCAATCAGCCCCAGCATTTT.